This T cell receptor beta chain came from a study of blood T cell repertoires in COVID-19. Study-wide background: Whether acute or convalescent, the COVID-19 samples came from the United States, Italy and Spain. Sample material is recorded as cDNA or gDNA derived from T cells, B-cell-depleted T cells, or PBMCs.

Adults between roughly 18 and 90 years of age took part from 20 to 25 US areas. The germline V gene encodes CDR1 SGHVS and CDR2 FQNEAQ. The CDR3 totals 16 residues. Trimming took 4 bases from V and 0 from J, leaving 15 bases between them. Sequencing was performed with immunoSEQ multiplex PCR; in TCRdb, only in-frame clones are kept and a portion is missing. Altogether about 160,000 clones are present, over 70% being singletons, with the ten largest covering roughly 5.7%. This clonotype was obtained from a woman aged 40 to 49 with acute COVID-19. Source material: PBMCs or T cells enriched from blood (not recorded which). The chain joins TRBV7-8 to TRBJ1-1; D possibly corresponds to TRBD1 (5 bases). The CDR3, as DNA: TGTGCCAGCAGCTACGGGGGACGCGGAGTGAACACTGAAGCTTTCTTT. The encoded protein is CASSYGGRGVNTEAFF.